These 9 T cell receptor beta chains originate from one sample sequenced in a study of blood T cells in healthy people across ages. The authors ran a second PCR of about 6 to 12 cycles using a sample-barcoded 5' primer and a J-beta primer mix. MiXCR, run by TCRdb on the 5' RACE reads, gives a single entry per CDR3 protein. The sample includes about 1,400,000 distinct CDR3 sequences, roughly 59% of them seen just once. Sequencing was carried out using blood. The receptors stem from a man between 18 and 29 years old in good health.

This clonotype was counted many times. The chain joins TRBV4-1 to TRBJ2-3; no clear D. The CDR3 has 12 amino acids. Trimming stripped 3 bases from V and 2 bases from J, with 3 bases between. Looked up from germline, CDR1 is MGHRA and CDR2 is YSYEKL. The CDR3 sequence: CASSQPTDTQYF. In DNA form, the CDR3 reads TGCGCCAGCAGCCAGCCCACAGATACGCAGTATTTT.

This clonotype was picked up one time. The CDR3 is CASSASSIQETQYF. In DNA form, the CDR3 reads TGTGCCAGCAGTGCCTCGTCCATCCAAGAGACCCAGTACTTC. The chain recombines TRBV27 with TRBJ2-7; D uncertain. The DNA end favors TRBJ2-5, so the J call may be wrong. The CDR3 consists of 14 residues. Germline CDR1 MNHEY, CDR2 SMNVEV (reference sequence).

This clonotype has just one count. The chain links TRBV14 to TRBJ1-1; D perhaps matches TRBD1 (5 bases). Germline loops: CDR1 SGHDN, CDR2 FVKESK. Deletions cut 7 bases from V and 4 bases from J, with 16 bases between. The CDR3 runs to 14 residues. The chain's CDR3 is CASTLSRGGTEAFF. The CDR3 region has the DNA TGTGCCAGCACCCTTTCACGGGGGGGCACTGAAGCTTTCTTT.

Of note for this clonotype: The junction does not match germline at one end; this may be a read error. The genes are TRBV11-2 and TRBJ1-6; D uncertain. Germline CDR1 is SGHAT and CDR2 is FQNNGV. The CDR3 covers 16 residues. CDR3 residues: CVSSLVEGPGYSPLHF. The CDR3 DNA sequence: TGTGTCAGCAGCTTAGTCGAGGGCCCTGGATATTCACCCCTCCACTTT.

The genes are TRBV4-1 and TRBJ1-1; D is perhaps TRBD1 (5 bases). CDR3 length equals 15 residues. Germline assignment: CDR1 MGHRA and CDR2 YSYEKL. V lost 4 bases, J lost 1 base, and 13 bases lay in between. CDR3 protein: CASSLSKGWNTEAFF. In DNA, the CDR3 is TGCGCCAGCAGCCTATCTAAGGGGTGGAACACTGAAGCTTTCTTT.

V and J are TRBV6-2 or TRBV6-3 and TRBJ2-3; D not resolved. Germline V gene lookup returns CDR1 MNHEY and CDR2 SVGEGT. The V end lost 0 bases, the J end lost 4 bases, and 8 bases lay between the germline ends. The CDR3 is made up of 14 amino acids. This CDR3 reads CASSYSHESDTQYF. CDR3 in DNA: TGTGCCAGCAGTTACTCCCACGAATCAGATACGCAGTATTTT.

The chain employs TRBV20-1 and TRBJ2-7; 7 bases match TRBD2. V trimming: 7 bases; J trimming: 0 bases; junction bases outside the gene matches: 12. Germline-derived CDR1 and CDR2 are DFQATT and SNEGSKA (reference sequence). The CDR3 is made up of 15 amino acids. In DNA, the CDR3 is TGCAGTGGGAGGGATAGCGGGCGAAGCTCCTACGAGCAGTACTTC. It yields the protein CSGRDSGRSSYEQYF.

The chain uses TRBV2 and TRBJ1-4, with D tentatively TRBD1 (6 bases). CDR3 length: 16 amino acids. Germline assignment: CDR1 SNHLY and CDR2 FYNNEI. V was clipped by 1 base and J by 0 bases, with 9 bases between them. This chain's CDR3 is CASSEDRVATNEKLFF. The CDR3 DNA follows: TGTGCCAGCAGTGAAGACAGGGTTGCAACTAATGAAAAACTGTTTTTT.

This clonotype was seen only a few times. CDR3 sequence (DNA): TGTGCCAGCAGCTTAGGCCAGGCGGGACAAGAGACCCAGTACTTC. Protein product: CASSLGQAGQETQYF. The gene calls are TRBV7-2 and TRBJ2-5; maybe TRBD2 (6 bases). The CDR3 extends over 15 amino acids. Germline assignment: CDR1 SGHTA and CDR2 FQGNSA. Trimming pared 1 base from V and 2 bases from J, leaving 11 bases between. Variable domain in full (rest from reference TRBV7-2 and TRBJ2-5): GAGVSQSPSNKVTEKGKDVELRCDPISGHTALYWYRQSLGQGLEFLIYFQGNSAPDKSGLPSDRFSAERTGGSVSTLTIQRTQQEDSAVYLCASSLGQAGQETQYFGPGTRLLVL.